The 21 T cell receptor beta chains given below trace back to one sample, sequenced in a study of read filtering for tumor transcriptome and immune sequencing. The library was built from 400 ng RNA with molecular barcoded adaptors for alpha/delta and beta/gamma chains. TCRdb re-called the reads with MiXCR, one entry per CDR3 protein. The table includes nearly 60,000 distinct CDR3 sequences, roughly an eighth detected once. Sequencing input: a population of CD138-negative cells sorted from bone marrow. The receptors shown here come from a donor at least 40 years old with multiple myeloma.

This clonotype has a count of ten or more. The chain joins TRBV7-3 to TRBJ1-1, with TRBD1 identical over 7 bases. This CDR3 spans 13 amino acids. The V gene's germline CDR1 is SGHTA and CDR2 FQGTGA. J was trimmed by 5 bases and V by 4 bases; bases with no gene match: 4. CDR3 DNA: TGTGCCAGCAGCTCACAGGGGAGGACTGAAGCTTTCTTT. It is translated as CASSSQGRTEAFF.

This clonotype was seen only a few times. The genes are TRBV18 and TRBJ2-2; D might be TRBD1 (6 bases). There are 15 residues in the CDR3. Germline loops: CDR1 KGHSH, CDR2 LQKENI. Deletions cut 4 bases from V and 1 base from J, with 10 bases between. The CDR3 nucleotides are TGTGCCAGCTCACATTTGGACAGGAACACCGGGGAGCTGTTTTTT. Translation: CASSHLDRNTGELFF.

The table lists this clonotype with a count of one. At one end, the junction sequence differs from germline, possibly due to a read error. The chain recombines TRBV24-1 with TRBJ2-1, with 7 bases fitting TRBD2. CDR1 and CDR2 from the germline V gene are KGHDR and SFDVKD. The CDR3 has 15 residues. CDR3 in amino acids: CATSGGAGSFNEQFF. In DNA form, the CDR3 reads TGTGCCACCAGTGGGGGAGCGGGATCCTTCAATGAGCAGTTCTTC.

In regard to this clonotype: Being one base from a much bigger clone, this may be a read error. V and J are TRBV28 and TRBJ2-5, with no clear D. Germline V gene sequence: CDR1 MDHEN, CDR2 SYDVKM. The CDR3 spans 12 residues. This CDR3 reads CASRAYQETQNF. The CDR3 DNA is TGTGCCAGCAGGGCATACCAAGAGACCCAGAACTTC.

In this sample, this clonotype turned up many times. The CDR3 DNA sequence: TGCAGTGCGCCTGACAGACAAGAGACCCAGTACTTC. Protein product: CSAPDRQETQYF. The genes are TRBV20-1 and TRBJ2-5, with D tentatively TRBD1 (5 bases). The CDR3 is 12 amino acids. Trimming cost V 6 bases and J 2 bases, with 10 bases left between them. Germline CDR1 and CDR2: DFQATT and SNEGSKA (reference sequence).

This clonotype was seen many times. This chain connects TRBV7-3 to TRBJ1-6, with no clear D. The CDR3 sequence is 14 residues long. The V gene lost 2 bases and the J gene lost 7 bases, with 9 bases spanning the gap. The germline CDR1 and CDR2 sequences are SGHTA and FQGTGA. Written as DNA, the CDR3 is TGTGCCAGCAGCTTACGGAACGGGAATTCACCCCTCCACTTT. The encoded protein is CASSLRNGNSPLHF.

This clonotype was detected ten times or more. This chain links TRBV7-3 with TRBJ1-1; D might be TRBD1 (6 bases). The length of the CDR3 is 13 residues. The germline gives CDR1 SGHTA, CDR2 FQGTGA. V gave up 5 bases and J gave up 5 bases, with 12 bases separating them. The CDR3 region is CASSRAGETEAFF. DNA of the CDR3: TGTGCCAGCAGCAGAGCAGGGGAAACTGAAGCTTTCTTT.

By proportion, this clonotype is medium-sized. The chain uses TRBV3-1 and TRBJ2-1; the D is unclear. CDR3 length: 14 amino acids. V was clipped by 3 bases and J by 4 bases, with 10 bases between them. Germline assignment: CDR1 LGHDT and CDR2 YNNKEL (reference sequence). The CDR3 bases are TGTGCCAGCAGCCAGCTAGGGCCTTACAATGAGCAGTTCTTC. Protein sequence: CASSQLGPYNEQFF.

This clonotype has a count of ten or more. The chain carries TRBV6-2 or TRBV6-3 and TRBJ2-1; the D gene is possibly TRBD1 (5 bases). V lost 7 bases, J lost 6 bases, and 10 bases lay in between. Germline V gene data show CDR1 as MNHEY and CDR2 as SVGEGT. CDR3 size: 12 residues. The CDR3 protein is CASNGRANEQFF. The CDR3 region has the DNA TGTGCCAGCAATGGCAGGGCCAATGAGCAGTTCTTC.

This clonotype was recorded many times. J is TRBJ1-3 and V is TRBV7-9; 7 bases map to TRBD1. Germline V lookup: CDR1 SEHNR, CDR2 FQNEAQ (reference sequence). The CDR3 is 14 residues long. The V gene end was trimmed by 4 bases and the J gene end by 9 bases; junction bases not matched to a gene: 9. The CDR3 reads CASSSDRSFVTIYF. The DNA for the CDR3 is TGTGCCAGCAGCTCGGACAGGTCGTTTGTCACCATATATTTT.

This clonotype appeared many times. CDR3 DNA sequence: TGTGCCAGCAGCCCATCCCGGGACACTGAAGCTTTCTTT. Its translation: CASSPSRDTEAFF. V is TRBV7-9 and J is TRBJ1-1; no definite D call. Trimming left V 5 bases short and J 3 bases short, with 10 bases between. Germline CDR1 and CDR2: SEHNR and FQNEAQ (reference sequence). The CDR3 runs 13 residues. The full variable domain, in which reference TRBV7-9 and TRBJ1-1 provide the parts outside the CDR3, is DTGVSQNPRHKITKRGQNVTFRCDPISEHNRLYWYRQTLGQGPEFLTYFQNEAQLEKSRLLSDRFSAERPKGSFSTLEIQRTEQGDSAMYLCASSPSRDTEAFFGQGTRLTVV.

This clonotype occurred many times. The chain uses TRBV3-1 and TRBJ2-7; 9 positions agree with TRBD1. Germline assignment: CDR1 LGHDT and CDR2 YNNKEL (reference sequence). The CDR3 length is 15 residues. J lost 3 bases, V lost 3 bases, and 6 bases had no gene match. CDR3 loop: CASSHLGQGGYEQYF. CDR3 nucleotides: TGTGCCAGCAGCCACCTGGGACAGGGCGGCTACGAGCAGTACTTC.

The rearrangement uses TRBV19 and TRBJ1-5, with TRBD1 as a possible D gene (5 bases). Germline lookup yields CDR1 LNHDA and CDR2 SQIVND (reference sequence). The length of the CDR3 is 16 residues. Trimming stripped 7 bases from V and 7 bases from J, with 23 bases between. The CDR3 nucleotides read TGTGCCAGTACCCCGCCCCGGGGCAGGGAAAACCAGCCCCAGCATTTT. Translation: CASTPPRGRENQPQHF.

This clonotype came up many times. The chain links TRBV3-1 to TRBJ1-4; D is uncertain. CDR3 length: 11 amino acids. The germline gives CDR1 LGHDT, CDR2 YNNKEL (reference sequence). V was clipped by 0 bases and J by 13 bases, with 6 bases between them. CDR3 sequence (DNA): TGTGCCAGCAGCCAAGAGCGGTTACTGTTTTTT. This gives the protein CASSQERLLFF.

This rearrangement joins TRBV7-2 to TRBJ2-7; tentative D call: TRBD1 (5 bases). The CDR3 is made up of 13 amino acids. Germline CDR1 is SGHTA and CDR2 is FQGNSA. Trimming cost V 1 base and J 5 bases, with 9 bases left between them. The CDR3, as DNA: TGTGCCAGCAGCTTAGTCCAGGGCCACGAGCAGTACTTC. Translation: CASSLVQGHEQYF.

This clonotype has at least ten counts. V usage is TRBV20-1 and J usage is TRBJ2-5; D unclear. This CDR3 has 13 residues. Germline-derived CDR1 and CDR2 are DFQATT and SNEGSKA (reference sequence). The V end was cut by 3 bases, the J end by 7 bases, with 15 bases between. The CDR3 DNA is TGCAGTGCTAGGGGCCGGGCGTCAGGGACCCAGTACTTC. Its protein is CSARGRASGTQYF.

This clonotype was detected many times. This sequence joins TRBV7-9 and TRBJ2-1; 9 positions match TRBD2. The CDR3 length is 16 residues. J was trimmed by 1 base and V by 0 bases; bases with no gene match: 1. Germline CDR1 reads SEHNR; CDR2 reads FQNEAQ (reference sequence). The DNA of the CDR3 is TGTGCCAGCAGCTTAGCCAGCGGGGGGTCCTACAATGAGCAGTTCTTC. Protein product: CASSLASGGSYNEQFF.

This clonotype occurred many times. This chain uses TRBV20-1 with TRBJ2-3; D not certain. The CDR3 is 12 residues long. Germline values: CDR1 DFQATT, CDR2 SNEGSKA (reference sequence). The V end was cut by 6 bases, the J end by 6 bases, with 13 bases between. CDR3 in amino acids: CSAPTEGDTQYF. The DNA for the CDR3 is TGCAGTGCCCCGACCGAAGGGGATACGCAGTATTTT.

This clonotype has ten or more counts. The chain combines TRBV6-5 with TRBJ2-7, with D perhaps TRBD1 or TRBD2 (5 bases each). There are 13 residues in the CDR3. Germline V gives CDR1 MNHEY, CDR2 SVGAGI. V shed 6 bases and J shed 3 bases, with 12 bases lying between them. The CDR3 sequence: CASRRDADYEQYF. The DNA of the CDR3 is TGTGCCAGCAGAAGGGACGCTGACTACGAGCAGTACTTC.

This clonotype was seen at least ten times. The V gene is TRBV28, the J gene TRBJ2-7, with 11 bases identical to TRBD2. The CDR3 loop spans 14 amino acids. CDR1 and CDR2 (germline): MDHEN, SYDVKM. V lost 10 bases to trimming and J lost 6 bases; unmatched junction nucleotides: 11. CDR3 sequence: CAIRRSGGAPEQYF. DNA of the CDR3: TGTGCCATCCGACGTAGCGGGGGGGCCCCCGAGCAGTACTTC.

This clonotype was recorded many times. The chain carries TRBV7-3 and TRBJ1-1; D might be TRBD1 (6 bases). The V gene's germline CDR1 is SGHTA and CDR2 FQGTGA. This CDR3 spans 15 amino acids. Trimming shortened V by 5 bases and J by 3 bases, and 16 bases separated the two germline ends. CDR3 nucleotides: TGTGCCAGCAGCGGCGGGACACAACCTCACACTGAAGCTTTCTTT. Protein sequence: CASSGGTQPHTEAFF.